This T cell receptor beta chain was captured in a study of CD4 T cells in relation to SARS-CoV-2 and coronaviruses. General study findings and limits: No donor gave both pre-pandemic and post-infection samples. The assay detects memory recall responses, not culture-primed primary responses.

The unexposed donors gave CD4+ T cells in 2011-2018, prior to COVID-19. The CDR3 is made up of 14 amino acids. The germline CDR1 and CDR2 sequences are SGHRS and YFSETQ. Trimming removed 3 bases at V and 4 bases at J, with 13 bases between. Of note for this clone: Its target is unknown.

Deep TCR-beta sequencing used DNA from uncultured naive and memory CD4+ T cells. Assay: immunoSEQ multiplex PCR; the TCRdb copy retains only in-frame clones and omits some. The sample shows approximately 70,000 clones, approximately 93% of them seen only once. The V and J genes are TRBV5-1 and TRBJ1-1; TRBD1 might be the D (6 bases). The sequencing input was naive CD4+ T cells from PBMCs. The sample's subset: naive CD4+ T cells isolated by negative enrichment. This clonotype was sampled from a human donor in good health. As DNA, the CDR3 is TGCGCCAGCAGCTCACAGGGAAGAGGCACTGAAGCTTTCTTT. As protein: CASSSQGRGTEAFF.